A selection of T cell receptor beta chains follows, all from one sample in a study of cytomegalovirus exposure and HLA in healthy donors. Profiling relied on immunoSEQ multiplex PCR, and the TCRdb table lists in-frame clones only, not all of them. The sample has 120,000 to 150,000 clones; about 76% are singletons. The source material was PBMCs. The origin of the receptors is a female donor in good health and CMV-seronegative. The CDR3 runs from the conserved cysteine through the conserved F or W. The order of the fields is V gene, J gene, CDR3 length, D gene, clone size, CDR3 protein, CDR3 DNA. D genes are given only for firm matches. Clone size is not always given. Where it is, it says once, few, many or a class for expanded clones.

V: TRBV7-9
J: TRBJ2-1
length: 18
D: TRBD2
size: NA
CDR3: CASSPGLAGDIPYNEQFF
DNA: TGTGCCAGCAGCCCAGGACTAGCGGGAGACATACCCTACAATGAGCAGTTCTTC

V: TRBV2
J: TRBJ2-5
length: 13
D: TRBD2
size: NA
CDR3: CASMKAGVETQYF
DNA: TGTGCCAGCATGAAAGCGGGGGTGGAGACCCAGTACTTC

V: TRBV7-8
J: TRBJ1-1
length: 14
D: TRBD1
size: NA
CDR3: CASSRDRGDTEAFF
DNA: TGTGCCAGCAGCCGGGACAGGGGGGACACTGAAGCTTTCTTT

V: TRBV6-5
J: TRBJ2-5
length: 13
D: TRBD2
size: NA
CDR3: CASGRGGEETQYF
DNA: TGTGCCAGCGGACGGGGGGGTGAAGAGACCCAGTACTTC

V: TRBV5-1
J: TRBJ2-3
length: 14
D: NA
size: NA
CDR3: CASSLDGVEDTQYF
DNA: TGCGCCAGCAGCTTGGACGGGGTTGAAGATACGCAGTATTTT

V: TRBV4-3
J: TRBJ1-2
length: 15
D: TRBD1
size: once
CDR3: CASSQAEGAGYGYTF
DNA: TGCGCCAGCAGCCAAGCGGAGGGGGCAGGCTATGGCTACACCTTC

V: TRBV28
J: TRBJ2-5
length: 12
D: TRBD2
size: NA
CDR3: CASGGGIETQYF
DNA: TGTGCCAGTGGGGGGGGGATAGAGACCCAGTACTTC

V: TRBV28
J: TRBJ2-7
length: 15
D: NA
size: few
CDR3: CASPPHGEPAYEQYF
DNA: TGTGCCAGCCCTCCCCACGGGGAACCGGCCTACGAGCAGTACTTC

V: TRBV30
J: TRBJ1-6
length: 13
D: NA
size: once
CDR3: CAWKGIRNSPLHF
DNA: TGTGCCTGGAAGGGGATCAGGAATTCACCCCTCCACTTT

V: TRBV20-1
J: TRBJ1-1
length: 11
D: TRBD1
size: once
CDR3: CRGQGNTEAFF
DNA: TGCAGGGGACAGGGGAACACTGAAGCTTTCTTT

V: TRBV5-6
J: TRBJ2-1
length: 15
D: TRBD2
size: NA
CDR3: CASRPGLAGFREQFF
DNA: TGTGCCAGCAGACCGGGACTAGCGGGATTTCGTGAGCAGTTCTTC

V: TRBV4-3
J: TRBJ2-1
length: 17
D: NA
size: NA
CDR3: CASSQDIGGLVYNEQFF
DNA: TGCGCCAGCAGCCAAGATATCGGTGGTCTCGTTTACAATGAGCAGTTCTTC

V: TRBV4-3
J: TRBJ1-1
length: 14
D: NA
size: NA
CDR3: CASSQVGGQAEAFF
DNA: TGCGCCAGCAGCCAAGTAGGAGGTCAGGCTGAAGCTTTCTTT

V: TRBV7-2
J: TRBJ1-1
length: 15
D: TRBD1
size: NA
CDR3: CASSSRDRLRVEAFF
DNA: TGTGCCAGCAGCTCCCGGGACAGGCTCCGAGTAGAGGCTTTCTTT

V: TRBV11-3
J: TRBJ2-3
length: 14
D: NA
size: NA
CDR3: CASSWGRGTDTQYF
DNA: TGTGCCAGCAGCTGGGGGCGCGGTACAGATACGCAGTATTTT

V: TRBV6-1
J: TRBJ2-3
length: 15
D: TRBD2
size: NA
CDR3: CASRIAGGRTDTQYF
DNA: TGTGCCAGCAGGATAGCGGGGGGCCGCACAGATACGCAGTATTTT

V: TRBV5-1
J: TRBJ1-1
length: 13
D: NA
size: NA
CDR3: CASSLDGGSEAFF
DNA: TGCGCCAGCAGCTTGGATGGAGGGAGTGAAGCTTTCTTT

V: TRBV7-6
J: TRBJ1-3
length: 15
D: TRBD1
size: few
CDR3: CASSTRTGRGNTIYF
DNA: TGTGCCAGCAGCACTCGGACAGGGCGGGGAAACACCATATATTTT

V: TRBV7-7
J: TRBJ2-1
length: 15
D: NA
size: NA
CDR3: CASSFQPSAYNEQFF
DNA: TGTGCTAGCAGCTTCCAGCCTAGTGCCTACAATGAGCAGTTCTTC

V: TRBV4-1
J: TRBJ2-1
length: 18
D: TRBD1
size: NA
CDR3: CASSQTGGVAGSYNEQFF
DNA: TGCGCCAGCAGCCAAACAGGGGGCGTAGCCGGCTCCTACAATGAGCAGTTCTTC

V: TRBV6-5
J: TRBJ2-7
length: 13
D: NA
size: NA
CDR3: CASIGGTPYEQYF
DNA: TGTGCCAGCATTGGGGGGACGCCCTACGAGCAGTACTTC

V: TRBV7-2
J: TRBJ1-1
length: 13
D: NA
size: NA
CDR3: CASSLGRFTEAFF
DNA: TGTGCCAGCAGCTTAGGTCGGTTCACTGAAGCTTTCTTT

V: TRBV4-1
J: TRBJ2-7
length: 13
D: NA
size: few
CDR3: CASSHYVSYEQYF
DNA: TGCGCCAGCAGCCACTACGTCTCCTACGAGCAGTACTTC

V: TRBV16
J: TRBJ1-5
length: 14
D: NA
size: NA
CDR3: CASSQGAREQPQHF
DNA: TGTGCCAGCAGCCAGGGGGCGCGGGAGCAGCCCCAGCATTTT

V: TRBV28
J: TRBJ1-4
length: 16
D: TRBD1
size: once
CDR3: CASSRETGTGHEKLFF
DNA: TGTGCCAGCAGTCGAGAAACCGGGACAGGTCATGAAAAACTGTTTTTT

V: TRBV10-1
J: TRBJ2-3
length: 16
D: NA
size: many
CDR3: CASSGARGSGTDTQYF
DNA: TGCGCCAGCAGTGGGGCACGGGGGAGTGGCACAGATACGCAGTATTTT

V: TRBV7-9
J: TRBJ1-5
length: 14
D: TRBD1
size: once
CDR3: CASSLGTGDQPQHF
DNA: TGTGCCAGCAGCCTCGGGACAGGCGATCAGCCCCAGCATTTT

V: TRBV13
J: TRBJ2-7
length: 14
D: NA
size: NA
CDR3: CASRALRLNLGQYF
DNA: TGTGCCAGCAGAGCGCTGAGACTGAACCTGGGGCAGTACTTC

V: TRBV19
J: TRBJ1-5
length: 14
D: NA
size: NA
CDR3: CASGLRGGGQPQHF
DNA: TGTGCCAGTGGGCTAAGAGGCGGAGGTCAGCCCCAGCATTTT

V: TRBV7-9
J: TRBJ1-5
length: 12
D: NA
size: few
CDR3: CASSSGDQPQHF
DNA: TGTGCCAGCAGCTCAGGGGATCAGCCCCAGCATTTT

V: TRBV5-1
J: TRBJ1-4
length: 17
D: TRBD1
size: NA
CDR3: CASSLNPQGAHHEKLFF
DNA: TGCGCCAGCAGCCTTAATCCCCAGGGGGCACACCATGAAAAACTGTTTTTT

V: TRBV5-1
J: TRBJ2-3
length: 12
D: NA
size: NA
CDR3: CASSLDLDTQYF
DNA: TGCGCCAGCAGCTTGGATCTAGATACGCAGTATTTT

V: TRBV10-3
J: TRBJ1-5
length: 13
D: TRBD1
size: NA
CDR3: CAISDGTGEPQHF
DNA: TGTGCCATCAGTGACGGGACAGGGGAGCCCCAGCATTTT

V: TRBV19
J: TRBJ1-5
length: 13
D: NA
size: NA
CDR3: CASSAAGVQPQHF
DNA: TGTGCCAGTAGTGCCGCCGGGGTCCAGCCCCAGCATTTT

V: TRBV5-1
J: TRBJ1-2
length: 15
D: NA
size: NA
CDR3: CASSSTGLANYGYTF
DNA: TGCGCCAGCAGCTCTACAGGATTAGCTAACTATGGCTACACCTTC

V: TRBV28
J: TRBJ2-6
length: 11
D: NA
size: once
CDR3: CATGGANVLTF
DNA: TGTGCCACGGGGGGGGCCAACGTCCTGACTTTC

V: TRBV4-3
J: TRBJ2-1
length: 19
D: TRBD2
size: NA
CDR3: CASSQDMGTGLAANNEQFF
DNA: TGCGCCAGCAGCCAAGATATGGGAACCGGACTAGCGGCCAACAATGAGCAGTTCTTC

V: TRBV7-8
J: TRBJ2-7
length: 13
D: NA
size: few
CDR3: CASSLVPVGEQYF
DNA: TGTGCCAGCAGCTTAGTCCCCGTCGGCGAGCAGTACTTC

V: TRBV7-2
J: TRBJ1-2
length: 12
D: NA
size: NA
CDR3: CASSRTASGYTF
DNA: TGTGCCAGCAGCCGTACAGCTTCAGGCTACACCTTC